One and the same sample provided the 3 T cell receptor beta chains below, sequenced in a study of cytomegalovirus exposure and HLA in healthy donors. With 60 Vbeta and 13 Jbeta primers, the PCR was carried out. Repertoires were generated with immunoSEQ multiplex PCR, while TCRdb's copy carries only in-frame clones and drops some. The table has 120,000 or so clones, approximately 17% seen once. The sample comprised PBMCs. The source is a female donor in good health and CMV-seropositive.

The CDR3 here is CASSCQPTGQKNSNQPQHF. CDR3 coding DNA: TGTGCCAGCAGTTGCCAACCGACAGGACAAAAGAATAGCAATCAGCCCCAGCATTTT. The chain carries TRBV27 and TRBJ1-5; D possibly corresponds to TRBD1 (6 bases). The germline V gene encodes CDR1 MNHEY and CDR2 SMNVEV (reference sequence). The V and J ends lost 4 bases and 0 bases respectively, with 22 bases between them. This CDR3 has 19 residues.

This clone was counted between two and nine times. The CDR3 is CASTISTVQPQHF. CDR3 DNA sequence: TGTGCCAGCACAATATCGACAGTCCAGCCCCAGCATTTT. The V and J genes are TRBV6-6 and TRBJ1-5; D might be TRBD1 (5 bases). V was cut by 7 bases and J by 7 bases, with 14 bases left in between. There are 13 residues in the CDR3. The germline CDR1 and CDR2 sequences are MNHNY and SVGAGI (reference sequence).

This clone was observed a handful of times. The CDR3 nucleotides read TGTGCCAGCAGCCCGGGGACACGAGAAAATCAGCCCCAGCATTTT. It translates to CASSPGTRENQPQHF. The chain uses TRBV7-2 and TRBJ1-5, with a tentative D call TRBD1 (6 bases). V was cut by 5 bases and J by 4 bases, with 15 bases left in between. This CDR3 spans 15 amino acids. Germline V gene sequence: CDR1 SGHTA, CDR2 FQGNSA.